This TCR beta chain was recorded in a study of T cell responses to AZD1222 COVID-19 vaccine. Study at large: It was second doses at about 4 or about 12 weeks that were pooled.

Germline V lookup: CDR1 KGHSH, CDR2 LQKENI. CDR3 length equals 16 residues. The data were produced by immunoSEQ multiplex PCR, yet TCRdb's version contains in-frame clones alone and is incomplete. The sample has about 110,000 clones; about 91% are singletons. Study conclusions and caveats: Regions left unmutated in variants are reportedly the target of nearly half of spike-specific TCRs.

A single count supports this clone. Its cognate antigen is unknown. The junction shows a germline mismatch at one end, possibly a read error. This sequence originates from an adult in good health. V and J are TRBV18 and TRBJ2-7; 7 bases are a match to TRBD1. Material: peripheral blood, obtained on day 0 of AZD1222 vaccination. CDR3: CASSPPGRGQLYKQYF. The CDR3 DNA follows: TGTGCCAGCTCACCACCGGGACGGGGACAGCTCTACAAGCAGTACTTC. Together with reference TRBV18 and TRBJ2-7, the CDR3 gives the full variable domain: NAGVMQNPRHLVRRRGQEARLRCSPMKGHSHVYWYRQLPEEGLKFMVYLQKENIIDESGMPKERFSAEFPKEGPSILRIQQVVRGDSAAYFCASSPPGRGQLYKQYFGPGTRLTVT.